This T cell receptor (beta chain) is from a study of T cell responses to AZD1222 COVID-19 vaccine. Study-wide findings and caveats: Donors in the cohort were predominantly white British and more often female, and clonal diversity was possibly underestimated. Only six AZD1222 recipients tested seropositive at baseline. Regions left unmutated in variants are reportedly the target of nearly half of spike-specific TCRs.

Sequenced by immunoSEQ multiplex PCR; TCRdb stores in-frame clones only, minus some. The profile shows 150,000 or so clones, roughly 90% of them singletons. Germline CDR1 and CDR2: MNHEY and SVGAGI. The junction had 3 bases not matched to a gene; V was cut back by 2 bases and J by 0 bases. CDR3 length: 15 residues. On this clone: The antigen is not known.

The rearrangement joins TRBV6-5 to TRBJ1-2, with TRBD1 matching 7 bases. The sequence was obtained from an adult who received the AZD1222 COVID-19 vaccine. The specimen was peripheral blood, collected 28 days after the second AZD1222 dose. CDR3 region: CASSYGTETNYGYTF. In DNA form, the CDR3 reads TGTGCCAGCAGTTACGGGACAGAGACTAACTATGGCTACACCTTC.